This TCR beta chain was recovered during a study of blood T cell repertoires in COVID-19. Study-wide background: Samples representing acute and convalescent COVID-19 were sourced from the United States, Italy and Spain. PBMCs, B-cell-depleted T cells, or T cells were the source of the cDNA or gDNA that made up the material.

Recruited during active infection, patients (from Seattle) were subsequently followed longitudinally. CDR1 is ENHRY and CDR2 is SYGVKD in the germline V gene. This CDR3 comprises 12 residues. V lost 6 bases and J lost 4, with 9 bases in between. In its sample, this clone was seen once. Using immunoSEQ multiplex PCR, the repertoire was profiled, and TCRdb retains in-frame clones only, with some absent. The sample contains 150,000 to 200,000 clones, 80% to 90% of which appear only once. This TCR derives from a woman at least 80 years old with COVID-19, enrolled during active disease. Material: peripheral blood. V gene TRBV10-3 combines with J gene TRBJ1-2; no reliable D call. The CDR3: CAISGSTYGYTF. The CDR3 DNA reads TGTGCCATCAGCGGGTCCACCTATGGCTACACCTTC.